This entry lists 12 T cell receptor beta chains sequenced from one sample in a study of blood T cell repertoires in COVID-19. Using immunoSEQ multiplex PCR, the repertoire was profiled, and TCRdb retains in-frame clones only, with some absent. The data show 95,000 to 150,000 clones, with around 90% seen just once and under 4.5% held by the top ten. The sample taken for sequencing was peripheral blood. The receptors stem from a woman aged 60-75 years with COVID-19, enrolled during active disease.

CDR3 in DNA: TGTGCCAGCAGCCCCGGGGTGGAGACCCAGTACTTC. Encoded protein: CASSPGVETQYF. V and J are TRBV7-8 and TRBJ2-5; D is perhaps TRBD2 (5 bases). The CDR3 contains 12 residues. Germline lookup yields CDR1 SGHVS and CDR2 FQNEAQ. With 5 bases removed from V and 5 bases from J, the gap between germline ends came to 9 bases.

The V gene is TRBV19, the J gene TRBJ1-5, with 9 bases identical to TRBD1. The CDR3 totals 14 residues. CDR1 and CDR2 (germline): LNHDA, SQIVND (reference sequence). Losses at the gene ends were 5 bases for V and 4 bases for J; bases not matched to a gene: 3. CDR3 nucleotides: TGTGCCAGTAGTCTTGACAGGGGGAATCAGCCCCAGCATTTT. Protein sequence: CASSLDRGNQPQHF.

The CDR3, as DNA: TGTGCCAGTAGAAGGGCGGGGGTAACCACCGGGGAGCTGTTTTTT. Protein sequence: CASRRAGVTTGELFF. This chain uses TRBV19 with TRBJ2-2; 7 bases map to TRBD2. Germline V gene data show CDR1 as LNHDA and CDR2 as SQIVND (reference sequence). This CDR3 is 15 amino acids long. The V gene end was trimmed by 6 bases and the J gene end by 4 bases; junction bases not matched to a gene: 8.

The chain carries TRBV6-2 or TRBV6-3 and TRBJ1-1, with D uncertain. The CDR3 sequence is 12 residues long. V lost 6 bases and J 5 bases, leaving 10 bases between the germline ends. The germline V gene encodes CDR1 MNHEY and CDR2 SVGEGT. DNA for the CDR3: TGTGCCAGCAGCCTCGGGTATACTGAAGCTTTCTTT. Its protein is CASSLGYTEAFF.

The chain joins TRBV7-2 to TRBJ1-2, with 9 bases aligning to TRBD1. CDR3 size: 15 residues. Germline V gene lookup returns CDR1 SGHTA and CDR2 FQGNSA. With V trimmed by 5 bases and J by 4 bases, 8 bases remained unmatched. This CDR3 reads CASSPHRGRGYGYTF. In nucleotides, the CDR3 is TGTGCCAGCAGCCCACACAGGGGGCGAGGCTATGGCTACACCTTC.

This chain links TRBV19 with TRBJ2-1; D may be TRBD2 (6 bases). The length of the CDR3 is 14 residues. Germline V gives CDR1 LNHDA, CDR2 SQIVND (reference sequence). V was pared by 3 bases and J by 7 bases, with 13 bases between. The CDR3 loop is CASSIVGTWNEQFF. DNA of the CDR3: TGTGCCAGTAGTATCGTGGGGACTTGGAATGAGCAGTTCTTC.

This chain links TRBV19 with TRBJ1-2, with TRBD1 matching 8 bases. J lost 5 bases, V lost 7 bases, and 6 bases had no gene match. The CDR3 runs 13 residues. Per germline, CDR1 LNHDA and CDR2 SQIVND (reference sequence). CDR3 region: CASNRDRMYGYTF. The DNA of the CDR3 is TGTGCCAGTAATCGGGACAGGATGTATGGCTACACCTTC.

The rearrangement joins TRBV5-8 to TRBJ1-5, with 7 nucleotides matching TRBD1. From germline, CDR1 is SGHTS and CDR2 YDEGEE. The CDR3 is 14 amino acids. V was pared by 4 bases and J by 2 bases, with 3 bases of the junction left unmatched. CDR3 DNA sequence: TGTGCCAGCAGCACAGGGGTGCGCAATCAGCCCCAGCATTTT. Amino acid sequence: CASSTGVRNQPQHF.

This clone was observed once. V usage is TRBV3-1 (or the pseudogene TRBV3-2) and J usage is TRBJ2-7; D is undetermined. This CDR3 spans 14 amino acids. V lost 0 bases, J lost 0 bases, and 6 bases lay in between. Germline-derived CDR1 and CDR2 are LGHDT and YNNKEL (reference sequence). The DNA of the CDR3 is TGTGCCAGCAGCCAAGACTGGAGCTCCTACGAGCAGTACTTC. Its translation: CASSQDWSSYEQYF.

This chain uses TRBV6-5 with TRBJ1-5; weak D call: TRBD1 (6 bases). Germline assignment: CDR1 MNHEY and CDR2 SVGAGI. This CDR3 region has 14 residues. V shed 6 bases and J shed 5 bases, with 14 bases lying between them. The CDR3 nucleotides read TGTGCCAGCAGAATCAGGGGCAGGGATCAGCCCCAGCATTTT. Translated, it gives CASRIRGRDQPQHF.

This sequence joins TRBV19 and TRBJ1-1; maybe TRBD1 (6 bases). CDR3 length equals 14 residues. Germline V gene lookup returns CDR1 LNHDA and CDR2 SQIVND (reference sequence). V lost 7 bases and J 0 bases, leaving 12 bases between the germline ends. CDR3 region: CASTPQGMNTEAFF. DNA for the CDR3: TGTGCCAGTACCCCACAGGGTATGAACACTGAAGCTTTCTTT.

V gene TRBV4-3 combines with J gene TRBJ1-2, with a tentative D call TRBD1 (6 bases). In germline, CDR1 is LGHNA, CDR2 YSLEER. Trimming took off 2 bases at V and 5 bases at J, with 9 bases between the two ends. This CDR3 is 13 amino acids long. The CDR3 DNA is TGCGCCAGCAGCCAATTGGACAGTTATGGCTACACCTTC. Residues: CASSQLDSYGYTF.